This note documents a single T cell receptor beta chain sequence. This CDR3 has 14 amino acids. The ends were cut back, 6 bases at V and 5 bases at J, with 17 bases in the middle. Germline loops: CDR1 MNHNS, CDR2 SASEGT. PCR primers comprised 60 Vbeta and 13 Jbeta primers. Sequencing was performed with immunoSEQ multiplex PCR; in TCRdb, only in-frame clones are kept and a portion is missing. The repertoire consists of more than 95,000 clones, with over 9% occurring once and the leading ten covering about 5.7%. The sample belongs to a study of cytomegalovirus exposure and HLA in healthy donors. The clonotype comes from a man in his forties in good health and CMV-seropositive. Sequencing was done on a sample of PBMCs. The V gene is TRBV6-1, the J gene TRBJ2-7; D might be TRBD2 (5 bases). Here the CDR3 reads CASRGAALPNEQYF. CDR3 DNA sequence: TGTGCCAGCAGGGGAGCAGCTTTACCTAACGAGCAGTACTTC.